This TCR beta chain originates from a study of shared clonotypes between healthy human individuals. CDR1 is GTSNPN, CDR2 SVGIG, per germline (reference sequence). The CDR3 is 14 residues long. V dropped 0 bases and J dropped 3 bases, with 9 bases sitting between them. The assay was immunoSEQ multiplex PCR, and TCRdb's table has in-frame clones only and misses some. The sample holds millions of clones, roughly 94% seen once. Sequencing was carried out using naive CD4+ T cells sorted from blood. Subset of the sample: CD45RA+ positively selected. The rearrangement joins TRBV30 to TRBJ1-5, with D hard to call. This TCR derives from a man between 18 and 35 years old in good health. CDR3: CAWSVFANNQPQHF. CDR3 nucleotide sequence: TGTGCCTGGAGTGTATTCGCGAACAATCAGCCCCAGCATTTT.